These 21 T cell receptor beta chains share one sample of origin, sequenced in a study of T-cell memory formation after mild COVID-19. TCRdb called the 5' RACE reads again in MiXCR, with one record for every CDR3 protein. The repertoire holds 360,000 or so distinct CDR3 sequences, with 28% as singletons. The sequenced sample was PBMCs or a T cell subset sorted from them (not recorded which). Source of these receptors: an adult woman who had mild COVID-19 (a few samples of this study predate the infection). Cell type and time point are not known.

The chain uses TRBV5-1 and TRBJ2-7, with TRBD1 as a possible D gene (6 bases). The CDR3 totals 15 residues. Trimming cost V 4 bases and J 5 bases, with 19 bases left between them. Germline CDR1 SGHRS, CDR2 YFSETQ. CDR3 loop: CASSTGPGTPDEQYF. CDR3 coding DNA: TGCGCCAGCAGCACGGGACCCGGGACACCTGACGAGCAGTACTTC.

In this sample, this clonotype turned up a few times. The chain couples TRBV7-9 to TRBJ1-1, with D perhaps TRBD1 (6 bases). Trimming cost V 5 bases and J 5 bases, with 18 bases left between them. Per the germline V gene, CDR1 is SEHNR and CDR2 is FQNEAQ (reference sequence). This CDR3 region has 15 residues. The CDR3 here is CASSPGNRVRTEAFF. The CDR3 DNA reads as TGTGCCAGCAGCCCGGGTAACAGGGTTCGGACTGAAGCTTTCTTT.

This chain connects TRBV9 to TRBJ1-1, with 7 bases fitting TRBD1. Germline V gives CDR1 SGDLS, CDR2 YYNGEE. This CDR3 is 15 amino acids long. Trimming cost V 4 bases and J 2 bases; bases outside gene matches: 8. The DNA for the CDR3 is TGTGCCAGCAGCACAACAGGGGCCTTCAACACTGAAGCTTTCTTT. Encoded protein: CASSTTGAFNTEAFF.

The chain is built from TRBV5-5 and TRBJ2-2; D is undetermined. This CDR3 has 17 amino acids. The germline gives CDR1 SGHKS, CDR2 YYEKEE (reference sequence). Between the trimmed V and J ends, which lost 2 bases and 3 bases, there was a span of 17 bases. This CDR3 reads CASSFVQIDTYTGELFF. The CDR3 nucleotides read TGTGCCAGCAGCTTTGTACAAATTGACACCTACACCGGGGAGCTGTTTTTT.

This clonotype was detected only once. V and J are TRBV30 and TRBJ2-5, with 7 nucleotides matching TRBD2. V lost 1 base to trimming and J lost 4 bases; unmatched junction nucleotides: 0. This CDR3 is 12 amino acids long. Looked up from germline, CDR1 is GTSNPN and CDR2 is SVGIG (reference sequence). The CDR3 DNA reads TGTGCCTGGAGTGGGGGGGGAGAGACCCAGTACTTC. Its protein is CAWSGGGETQYF.

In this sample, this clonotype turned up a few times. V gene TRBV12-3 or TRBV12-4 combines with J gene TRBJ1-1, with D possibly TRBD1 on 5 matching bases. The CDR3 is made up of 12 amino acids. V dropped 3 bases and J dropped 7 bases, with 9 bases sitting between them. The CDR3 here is CASSFRQGEAFF. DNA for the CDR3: TGTGCCAGCAGTTTCAGGCAGGGTGAAGCTTTCTTT.

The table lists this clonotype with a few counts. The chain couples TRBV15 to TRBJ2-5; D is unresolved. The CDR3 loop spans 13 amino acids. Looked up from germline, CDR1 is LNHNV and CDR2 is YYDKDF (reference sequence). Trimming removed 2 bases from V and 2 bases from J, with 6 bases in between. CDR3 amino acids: CATSRQIQETQYF. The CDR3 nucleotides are TGTGCCACCAGCAGACAGATTCAAGAGACCCAGTACTTC. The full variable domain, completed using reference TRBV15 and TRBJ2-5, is DAMVIQNPRYQVTQFGKPVTLSCSQTLNHNVMYWYQQKSSQAPKLLFHYYDKDFNNEADTPDNFQSRRPNTSFCFLDIRSPGLGDTAMYLCATSRQIQETQYFGPGTRLLVL.

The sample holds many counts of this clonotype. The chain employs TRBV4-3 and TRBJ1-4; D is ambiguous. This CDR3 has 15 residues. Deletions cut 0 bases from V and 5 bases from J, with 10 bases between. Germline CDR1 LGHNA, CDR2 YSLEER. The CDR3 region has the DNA TGCGCCAGCAGCCAAGACAGGCAGTACAATGAAAAACTGTTTTTT. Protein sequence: CASSQDRQYNEKLFF.

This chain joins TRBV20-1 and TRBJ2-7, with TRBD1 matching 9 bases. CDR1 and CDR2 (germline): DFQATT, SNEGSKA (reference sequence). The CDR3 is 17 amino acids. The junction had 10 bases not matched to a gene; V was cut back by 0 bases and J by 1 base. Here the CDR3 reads CSAREATDRGFSYEQYF. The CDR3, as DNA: TGCAGTGCTAGAGAAGCCACGGACAGGGGTTTTTCCTACGAGCAGTACTTC.

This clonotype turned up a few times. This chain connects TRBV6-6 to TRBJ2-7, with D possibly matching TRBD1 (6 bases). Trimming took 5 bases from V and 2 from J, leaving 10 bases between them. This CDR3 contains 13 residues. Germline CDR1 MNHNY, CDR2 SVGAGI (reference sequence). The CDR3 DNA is TGTGCCAGCAGTGGGGACACCACCTACGAGCAGTACTTC. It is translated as CASSGDTTYEQYF.

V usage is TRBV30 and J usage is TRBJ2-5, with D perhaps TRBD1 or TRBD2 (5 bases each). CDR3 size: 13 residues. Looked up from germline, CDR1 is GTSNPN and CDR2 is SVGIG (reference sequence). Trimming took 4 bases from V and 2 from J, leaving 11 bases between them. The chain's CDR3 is CAWKRGGQETQYF. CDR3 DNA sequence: TGTGCCTGGAAACGGGGCGGGCAAGAGACCCAGTACTTC.

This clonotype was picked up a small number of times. In DNA, the CDR3 is TGCGCCAGCAGCTCCCGACTAGCGGAAAGCACAGATACGCAGTATTTT. The encoded protein is CASSSRLAESTDTQYF. The genes are TRBV4-1 and TRBJ2-3, with TRBD2 matching 9 bases. Germline V lookup: CDR1 MGHRA, CDR2 YSYEKL. This CDR3 is built from 16 residues. Trimming cost V 5 bases and J 0 bases; bases outside gene matches: 6.

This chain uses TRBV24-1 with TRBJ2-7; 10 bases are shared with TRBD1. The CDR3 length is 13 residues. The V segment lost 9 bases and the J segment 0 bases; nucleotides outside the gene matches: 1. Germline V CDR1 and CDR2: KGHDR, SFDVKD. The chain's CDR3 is CATRDRGSYEQYF. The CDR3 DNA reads TGTGCCACCCGGGACAGGGGCTCCTACGAGCAGTACTTC.

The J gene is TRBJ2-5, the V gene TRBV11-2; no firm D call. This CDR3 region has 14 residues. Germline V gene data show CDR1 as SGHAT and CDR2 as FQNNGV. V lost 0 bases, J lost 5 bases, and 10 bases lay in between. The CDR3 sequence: CASSLDLFMETQYF. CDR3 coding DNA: TGTGCCAGCAGCTTAGATCTCTTTATGGAGACCCAGTACTTC.

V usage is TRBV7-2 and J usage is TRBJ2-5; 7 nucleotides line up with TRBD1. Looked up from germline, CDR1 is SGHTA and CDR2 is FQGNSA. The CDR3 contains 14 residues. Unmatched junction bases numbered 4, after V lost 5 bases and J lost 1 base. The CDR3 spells CASSPRGLQETQYF. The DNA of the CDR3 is TGTGCCAGCAGCCCTAGGGGGCTCCAAGAGACCCAGTACTTC.

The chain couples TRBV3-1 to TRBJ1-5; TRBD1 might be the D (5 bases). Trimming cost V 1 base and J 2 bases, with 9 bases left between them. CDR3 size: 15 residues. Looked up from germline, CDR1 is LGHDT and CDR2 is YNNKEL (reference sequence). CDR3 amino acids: CASSQGGTGNQPQHF. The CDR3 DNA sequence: TGTGCCAGCAGCCAAGGAGGGACGGGCAATCAGCCCCAGCATTTT.

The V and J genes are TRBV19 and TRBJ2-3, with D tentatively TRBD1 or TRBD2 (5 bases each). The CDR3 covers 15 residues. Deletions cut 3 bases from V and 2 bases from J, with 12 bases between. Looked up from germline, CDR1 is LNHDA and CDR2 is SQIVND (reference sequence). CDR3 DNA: TGTGCCAGTAGTATGGACTGGGGGTACACAGATACGCAGTATTTT. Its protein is CASSMDWGYTDTQYF.

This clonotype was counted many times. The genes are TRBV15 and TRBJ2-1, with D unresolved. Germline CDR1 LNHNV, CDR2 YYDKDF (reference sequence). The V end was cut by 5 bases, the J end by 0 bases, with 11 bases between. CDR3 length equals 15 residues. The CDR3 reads CATSSRSSSYNEQFF. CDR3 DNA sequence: TGTGCCACCAGCTCACGATCGAGCTCCTACAATGAGCAGTTCTTC.

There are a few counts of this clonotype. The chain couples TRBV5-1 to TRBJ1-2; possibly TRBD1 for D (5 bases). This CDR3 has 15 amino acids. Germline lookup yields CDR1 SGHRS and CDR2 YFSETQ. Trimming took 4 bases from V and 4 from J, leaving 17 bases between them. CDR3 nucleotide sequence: TGCGCCAGCAGCAAAGGGGATGACGGAGCCTATGGCTACACCTTC. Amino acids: CASSKGDDGAYGYTF.

This CDR3 is CASSLGGQGLSGNTIYF. The CDR3 coding sequence is TGTGCCAGCAGTTTAGGGGGACAGGGTTTGTCTGGAAACACCATATATTTT. This chain uses TRBV12-3 or TRBV12-4 with TRBJ1-3, with 9 bases aligning to TRBD1. The CDR3 length is 17 residues. V trimming: 1 base; J trimming: 1 base; junction bases outside the gene matches: 5.

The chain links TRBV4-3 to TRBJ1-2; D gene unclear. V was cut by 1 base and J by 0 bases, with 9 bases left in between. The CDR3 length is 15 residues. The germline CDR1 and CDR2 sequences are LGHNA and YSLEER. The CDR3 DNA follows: TGCGCCAGCAGCCAAGGATTCCGCTCTAACTATGGCTACACCTTC. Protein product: CASSQGFRSNYGYTF.